This is a list of T cell receptor beta chains from one sample in a study of early T cells in non-severe SARS-CoV-2 infection. A single record per CDR3 protein comes from TCRdb applying MiXCR to the 5' RACE reads. This sample has some 71,000 distinct CDR3 sequences, with around a tenth found just once. The sample comprised whole blood. The receptors were gathered from an adult who was a healthcare worker with PCR-confirmed SARS-CoV-2 infection or an uninfected control (not recorded which). Each CDR3 is given with its conserved first and last residue. A D gene is named only where the DNA matches it firmly. Size tells how often a clone was seen (once, few, many) or the class of an expanded clone, and some rows leave it out.

15 | . | TRBJ2-1 | TRBD2 | TRBV10-1 | CASSASGGSYNEQFF | TGCGCCAGCAGTGCTAGCGGGGGCTCCTACAATGAGCAGTTCTTC
12 | many | TRBJ2-7 | . | TRBV28 | CASSTKSYEQYF | TGTGCCAGCAGTACAAAGTCCTACGAGCAGTACTTC
14 | few | TRBJ2-5 | . | TRBV5-4 | CASSPDGSQETQYF | TGTGCCAGCAGCCCGGACGGAAGCCAAGAGACCCAGTACTTC
13 | many | TRBJ2-1 | TRBD1 | TRBV18 | CASSPTGNSEQFF | TGTGCCAGCTCACCGACAGGGAATAGTGAGCAGTTCTTC
17 | . | TRBJ2-3 | TRBD1 | TRBV30 | CAWSRPGSGQGADTQYF | TGTGCCTGGAGTCGGCCTGGTTCGGGACAGGGGGCAGATACGCAGTATTTT
14 | few | TRBJ2-1 | . | TRBV20-1 | CSASKAGWNDEQFF | TGCAGTGCTAGCAAGGCGGGATGGAACGATGAGCAGTTCTTC
15 | . | TRBJ2-7 | TRBD1 | TRBV27 | CASSPRQGGVGEQYF | TGTGCCAGCAGTCCCCGACAGGGGGGAGTAGGCGAGCAGTACTTC
12 | many | TRBJ2-3 | . | TRBV7-3 | CASSLWRGTQYF | TGTGCCAGCAGCCTGTGGCGTGGGACGCAGTATTTT
16 | few | TRBJ2-1 | . | TRBV12-3/TRBV12-4 | CASSPLAGSVLDEQFF | TGTGCCAGCAGTCCCTTGGCGGGATCCGTTTTGGATGAGCAGTTCTTC
13 | . | TRBJ2-2 | TRBD1 | TRBV29-1 | CSVVGGAGGELFF | TGCAGCGTAGTAGGGGGCGCGGGCGGGGAGCTGTTTTTT
13 | few | TRBJ2-1 | . | TRBV4-3 | CASSQAHYNEQFF | TGCGCCAGCAGCCAAGCACACTACAATGAGCAGTTCTTC
16 | . | TRBJ2-7 | . | TRBV25-1 | CASSESGAPSSYEQYF | TGTGCCAGCAGTGAATCAGGGGCGCCGAGCTCCTACGAGCAGTACTTC
12 | many | TRBJ1-2 | . | TRBV6-1 | CASSEPQDGYTF | TGTGCCAGCAGTGAACCCCAAGATGGCTACACCTTC
14 | few | TRBJ1-1 | . | TRBV7-9 | CASSSTQVYTEAFF | TGTGCCAGCAGCTCAACCCAGGTTTACACTGAAGCTTTCTTT
15 | many | TRBJ2-3 | . | TRBV7-3 | CASSLDGSEGDTQYF | TGTGCCAGCAGCTTAGATGGGTCTGAAGGAGATACGCAGTATTTT
13 | many | TRBJ2-3 | . | TRBV7-3 | CASSLISTDTQYF | TGTGCCAGCAGCTTGATAAGCACAGATACGCAGTATTTT
13 | many | TRBJ1-1 | . | TRBV20-1 | CSARGIYNTEAFF | TGCAGTGCTAGGGGCATATACAACACTGAAGCTTTCTTT
16 | few | TRBJ2-7 | TRBD2 | TRBV7-3 | CASSPRGTSGLDEQYF | TGTGCCAGCAGCCCAAGGGGGACTAGCGGGCTCGACGAGCAGTACTTC
19 | few | TRBJ1-3 | TRBD1 | TRBV6-5 | CASSTSPSGQGISGNTIYF | TGTGCCAGCAGTACCAGTCCCTCAGGACAGGGTATCTCTGGAAACACCATATATTTT